Following are 30 T cell receptor beta chains from one sample sequenced in a study of T cells in Graves' hyperthyroidism and ophthalmopathy. RNA transcripts provided the source from which TCR beta CDR3 regions were amplified. An initial round of RT-PCR targeting the TCR CDR3 relied on the HTBI primer set. TCRdb used MiXCR to reprocess the multiplex PCR reads, holding one entry per CDR3 protein. In the table there are more than 500,000 distinct CDR3 sequences, 35% to 55% of which are singletons. The sequencing sample was made of peripheral blood or thyroid tissue (not recorded which). The source of these receptors is an adult woman with Graves' disease, either hyperthyroidism or ophthalmopathy (not recorded which).

A note on this clonotype: This CDR3 is missing its conserved last phenylalanine or tryptophan, likely due to a read error. The DNA is left out, because the CDR3 cannot be placed on it with certainty; the CDR3 is given as TCRdb lists it. V is TRBV6-5 and J is TRBJ1-2. Germline CDR1 and CDR2: MNHEY and SVGAGI. The CDR3 region is 11 residues in length, termini included. CDR3 sequence: CASSYQAGGSY.

The chain joins TRBV7-2 to TRBJ2-5; possibly TRBD1 or TRBD2 for D (7 bases each). V lost 5 bases, J lost 8 bases, and 18 bases lay in between. Germline assignment: CDR1 SGHTA and CDR2 FQGNSA. This CDR3 is built from 14 residues. The CDR3 spells CASSPRGGEATQYF. The CDR3 nucleotides are TGTGCCAGCAGCCCCAGGGGGGGAGAGGCTACCCAGTACTTC.

In this sample, this clonotype turned up a few times. The V gene is TRBV29-1, the J gene TRBJ2-7; 10 nucleotides line up with TRBD2. CDR3 length: 15 amino acids. With V trimmed by 5 bases and J by 0 bases, 7 bases remained unmatched. Germline assignment: CDR1 SQVTM and CDR2 ANQGSEA. CDR3 nucleotide sequence: TGCAGCGTTTTAGTAGCGGGAGGACGCTCCTACGAGCAGTACTTC. Its translation is CSVLVAGGRSYEQYF.

In this sample, this clonotype turned up many times. This chain connects TRBV10-3 to TRBJ1-2; D is undetermined. V gave up 4 bases and J gave up 4 bases, with 10 bases separating them. Germline loops: CDR1 ENHRY, CDR2 SYGVKD. This CDR3 comprises 13 residues. CDR3 sequence reads: CAISAGLSYGYTF. CDR3 in DNA: TGTGCCATCAGTGCGGGATTGTCCTATGGCTACACCTTC.

The V gene is TRBV4-1, the J gene TRBJ1-5; D gene unclear. V was cut by 0 bases and J by 6 bases, with 3 bases left in between. Germline V gene lookup returns CDR1 MGHRA and CDR2 YSYEKL. CDR3 length: 12 residues. The CDR3 DNA sequence: TGCGCCAGCAGCCAAGAGGGTCAGCCCCAGCATTTT. This sequence encodes CASSQEGQPQHF.

The J gene is TRBJ1-6, the V gene TRBV7-3; a weak D match, TRBD1 (6 bases). The CDR3 loop spans 15 amino acids. V gave up 5 bases and J gave up 7 bases, with 15 bases separating them. Germline loops: CDR1 SGHTA, CDR2 FQGTGA. This CDR3 reads CASSHEGGLNSPLHF. The CDR3 nucleotides are TGTGCCAGCAGCCATGAGGGGGGGCTGAATTCACCCCTCCACTTT.

This clonotype has a count of ten or more. The chain carries TRBV2 and TRBJ1-6; D is undetermined. Trimming took off 7 bases at V and 10 bases at J, with 17 bases between the two ends. The CDR3 sequence is 14 residues long. Germline V gene lookup returns CDR1 SNHLY and CDR2 FYNNEI. DNA for the CDR3: TGTGCCAGCACCGAAGGCTTGGTCATATCACCCCTCCACTTT. This codes for CASTEGLVISPLHF. Using reference TRBV2 and TRBJ1-6 for the parts outside the CDR3, the full variable domain is EPEVTQTPSHQVTQMGQEVILRCVPISNHLYFYWYRQILGQKVEFLVSFYNNEISEKSEIFDDQFSVERPDGSNFTLKIRSTKLEDSAMYFCASTEGLVISPLHFGNGTRLTVT.

The sample holds many counts of this clonotype. V and J are TRBV5-4 and TRBJ1-1, with D unresolved. With 3 bases removed from V and 6 bases from J, the gap between germline ends came to 18 bases. The germline gives CDR1 SGHNT, CDR2 YYREEE (reference sequence). The CDR3 spans 15 residues. The CDR3 coding sequence is TGTGCCAGCAGCTGGCCCGGGCGAGAAGTCTCTGAAGCTTTCTTT. Translating gives CASSWPGREVSEAFF.

The chain recombines TRBV3-1 with TRBJ2-2, with D perhaps matching TRBD2 (6 bases). In germline, CDR1 is LGHDT, CDR2 YNNKEL (reference sequence). Trimming removed 0 bases from V and 5 bases from J, with 22 bases in between. The CDR3 loop spans 19 amino acids. CDR3 sequence (DNA): TGTGCCAGCAGCCAAGATCCGCAGCCGGGGCCCGCGGGAACCGGGGAGCTGTTTTTT. Residues: CASSQDPQPGPAGTGELFF.

The chain joins TRBV20-1 to TRBJ2-1; D could derive from TRBD1 or TRBD2 (5 bases each). The CDR3 has 15 amino acids. Trimming took 6 bases from V and 4 from J, leaving 19 bases between them. CDR1 and CDR2 from the germline V gene are DFQATT and SNEGSKA (reference sequence). CDR3 residues: CSAPTTGTAYNEQFF. In nucleotides, the CDR3 is TGCAGTGCCCCGACAACCGGGACGGCTTACAATGAGCAGTTCTTC.

This clonotype was seen a few times. The rearrangement links TRBV3-1 to TRBJ2-2; no clear D gene. Trimming took off 3 bases at V and 7 bases at J, with 18 bases between the two ends. Germline assignment: CDR1 LGHDT and CDR2 YNNKEL (reference sequence). The CDR3 sequence is 16 residues long. The CDR3 region has the DNA TGTGCCAGCAGCCAGATCCCACGCGGCGCCGTCGGGGAGCTGTTTTTT. Amino acid sequence: CASSQIPRGAVGELFF.

The genes are TRBV29-1 and TRBJ2-7; D is undetermined. V gave up 4 bases and J gave up 6 bases, with 7 bases separating them. In germline, CDR1 is SQVTM, CDR2 ANQGSEA. The CDR3 is 10 residues long. CDR3 in amino acids: CSVAGSEQYF. In DNA, the CDR3 is TGCAGCGTTGCGGGTAGCGAGCAGTACTTC.

At least ten counts were recorded for this clonotype. This chain links TRBV20-1 with TRBJ2-7; D is uncertain. V was cut by 5 bases and J by 3 bases, with 8 bases left in between. Germline V lookup: CDR1 DFQATT, CDR2 SNEGSKA (reference sequence). This CDR3 comprises 11 residues. The CDR3 DNA reads as TGCAGTGCTCCCCTCCACTACGAGCAGTACTTC. It encodes CSAPLHYEQYF.

CDR3 DNA: TGCAGCGTTGAAATGGGAAACGAGCAGTACTTC. It codes for CSVEMGNEQYF. V usage is TRBV29-1 and J usage is TRBJ2-7; D call uncertain. Trimming removed 2 bases from V and 5 bases from J, with 7 bases in between. The germline CDR1 and CDR2 sequences are SQVTM and ANQGSEA. The CDR3 totals 11 residues.

Comment on this clonotype: Given a much more abundant clone one base away, this may be a read error. The V gene is TRBV27, the J gene TRBJ1-2; maybe TRBD1 (5 bases). The CDR3 contains 12 residues. Per the germline V gene, CDR1 is MNHEY and CDR2 is SMNVEV (reference sequence). The CDR3 DNA follows: TGTGGCAGCTACGCAGGCAGGGATGGCTACACCTTC. Amino acid sequence: CGSYAGRDGYTF.

This CDR3 reads CSASGAGGGTDTQYF. The CDR3 DNA reads as TGCAGTGCTAGTGGAGCGGGAGGGGGAACAGATACGCAGTATTTT. This chain uses TRBV20-1 with TRBJ2-3; TRBD2 aligns across 10 bases. There are 15 residues in the CDR3. Per the germline V gene, CDR1 is DFQATT and CDR2 is SNEGSKA (reference sequence). The junction had 6 bases not matched to a gene; V was cut back by 3 bases and J by 3 bases.

This clonotype was detected many times. This sequence joins TRBV2 and TRBJ1-1, with unresolved D. This CDR3 has 14 amino acids. Germline lookup yields CDR1 SNHLY and CDR2 FYNNEI. Trimming took 4 bases from V and 11 from J, leaving 20 bases between them. DNA of the CDR3: TGTGCCAGCAGTGTGGGATCTGGAGCTGTGGGTGCTTTCTTT. Protein sequence: CASSVGSGAVGAFF.

The J gene is TRBJ1-1, the V gene TRBV7-8; 9 bases line up with TRBD1. This CDR3 has 13 amino acids. Unmatched junction bases numbered 4, after V lost 2 bases and J lost 9 bases. Germline CDR1 SGHVS, CDR2 FQNEAQ. The CDR3 coding sequence is TGTGCCAGCAGCTTAACAGGGGGCCTGCAAGCTTTCTTT. This gives the protein CASSLTGGLQAFF.

The V call is TRBV11-3, the J call TRBJ2-2; D remains unclear. V lost 2 bases and J 7 bases, leaving 8 bases between the germline ends. The CDR3 spans 13 residues. Looked up from germline, CDR1 is SGHNT and CDR2 is YENEEA. This CDR3 reads CASSLLPVGELFF. The DNA of the CDR3 is TGTGCCAGCAGCTTACTACCGGTCGGGGAGCTGTTTTTT.

The rearrangement uses TRBV20-1 and TRBJ2-1, with D perhaps matching TRBD1 (6 bases). The CDR3 length is 12 residues. V shed 0 bases and J shed 12 bases, with 12 bases lying between them. Germline CDR1 is DFQATT and CDR2 is SNEGSKA (reference sequence). The CDR3 DNA sequence: TGCAGTGCTAGAGATAGGGGGTTATGGCAGTTCTTC. It yields the protein CSARDRGLWQFF.

This clonotype was recorded a few times. The chain links TRBV3-1 to TRBJ2-6, with TRBD1 matching over 11 bases. Germline lookup yields CDR1 LGHDT and CDR2 YNNKEL (reference sequence). The length of the CDR3 is 19 residues. Trimming at V came to 3 bases and at J to 1 base, leaving 8 bases not matched to a gene. DNA of the CDR3: TGTGCCAGCAGCCAGCCCAGGACAGGGGGCATGTCTGGGGCCAACGTCCTGACTTTC. This encodes CASSQPRTGGMSGANVLTF.

CDR3 loop: CASSLQGTGYGYTF. The DNA of the CDR3 is TGTGCCAGCAGTCTACAGGGGACTGGATATGGCTACACCTTC. The genes are TRBV2 and TRBJ1-2, with 7 bases lining up with TRBD1. The V gene's germline CDR1 is SNHLY and CDR2 FYNNEI. The CDR3 has 14 residues. J lost 5 bases, V lost 5 bases, and 8 bases had no gene match.

This chain connects TRBV24-1 to TRBJ1-5; D is ambiguous. CDR1 is KGHDR and CDR2 is SFDVKD in the germline V gene. This CDR3 contains 17 residues. V lost 5 bases and J 0 bases, leaving 16 bases between the germline ends. The CDR3 sequence is CATSVPGRPYSNQPQHF. As DNA, the CDR3 is TGTGCCACCAGTGTGCCCGGGAGGCCGTATAGCAATCAGCCCCAGCATTTT.

This clonotype was counted ten times or more. The chain employs TRBV7-9 and TRBJ2-2; TRBD2 matches 11 bases. Unmatched junction bases numbered 11, after V lost 4 bases and J lost 4 bases. Per the germline V gene, CDR1 is SEHNR and CDR2 is FQNEAQ (reference sequence). The CDR3 consists of 18 residues. This CDR3 reads CASSSLLAGGPGTGELFF. DNA for the CDR3: TGTGCCAGCAGCTCTCTCTTAGCGGGAGGGCCTGGCACCGGGGAGCTGTTTTTT.

The chain combines TRBV5-4 with TRBJ1-2; D gene uncertain. V was pared by 8 bases and J by 3 bases, with 14 bases between. The CDR3 is 13 residues long. Germline V CDR1 and CDR2: SGHNT, YYREEE (reference sequence). CDR3 amino acids: CASSLGLDYGYTF. Here the CDR3 DNA reads TGTGCCAGTAGTCTCGGGTTAGACTATGGCTACACCTTC.

The sample holds many counts of this clonotype. This chain uses TRBV20-1 with TRBJ2-2; 7 bases line up with TRBD1. Germline values: CDR1 DFQATT, CDR2 SNEGSKA (reference sequence). The length of the CDR3 is 15 residues. Losses at the gene ends were 0 bases for V and 6 bases for J; bases not matched to a gene: 7. In DNA, the CDR3 is TGCAGTGCTAGAGATGTAACAGGGGATGCCGGGGAGCTGTTTTTT. Its translation: CSARDVTGDAGELFF.

This clonotype appeared many times. V and J are TRBV27 and TRBJ1-1; D remains ambiguous. The CDR3 is 16 amino acids. Trimming removed 3 bases from V and 1 base from J, with 15 bases in between. The V gene's germline CDR1 is MNHEY and CDR2 SMNVEV (reference sequence). CDR3 DNA sequence: TGTGCCAGCAGTTTCTCTCCGCCCAGAGAGAACACTGAAGCTTTCTTT. Translated: CASSFSPPRENTEAFF.

The chain recombines TRBV20-1 with TRBJ2-5; 8 bases line up with TRBD2. The germline V gene has CDR1 DFQATT and CDR2 SNEGSKA (reference sequence). This CDR3 has 14 amino acids. V was pared by 6 bases and J by 2 bases, with 8 bases of the junction left unmatched. CDR3 DNA: TGCAGTGCCACCTTGAGCGGGAGACAAGAGACCCAGTACTTC. This sequence encodes CSATLSGRQETQYF.

The J gene is TRBJ2-7, the V gene TRBV7-9; 10 bases align to TRBD2. The J segment lost 4 bases and the V segment lost 7 bases, leaving 7 bases of the junction unmatched. Germline V gives CDR1 SEHNR, CDR2 FQNEAQ (reference sequence). The CDR3 runs to 14 residues. The CDR3 bases are TGTGCCAGCAAGCTAGCGGGGGAACCTTACGAGCAGTACTTC. Protein: CASKLAGEPYEQYF.

At least ten counts were recorded for this clonotype. V is TRBV7-9 and J is TRBJ2-5, with D tentatively TRBD1 or TRBD2 (5 bases each). The germline CDR1 and CDR2 sequences are SEHNR and FQNEAQ (reference sequence). V gave up 3 bases and J gave up 4 bases, with 15 bases separating them. The CDR3 runs to 15 residues. The chain's CDR3 is CASSFARVQGETQYF. In nucleotides, the CDR3 is TGTGCCAGCAGCTTCGCGAGGGTCCAGGGAGAGACCCAGTACTTC.